One and the same sample provided the 29 T cell receptor beta chains below, sequenced in a study of CD8 T cells in ankylosing spondylitis (dated 2017 in TCRdb). Receptor libraries were prepared by 5' RACE. The data were produced on an Illumina HiSeq 2500. TCRdb trimmed public reads at Q25 via fastp, called clones via MiXCR and kept in-frame beta chains. One record per CDR3 amino acid sequence lists the most common genes and DNA. Present in this sample are 90,000 to 100,000 distinct CDR3 sequences, over 6.5% of which were seen just once. The ten largest clones add up to nearly 10% of the sample. Sequencing was carried out using blood, either unsorted or a sorted T cell fraction (not recorded which). These receptors were collected from a male donor with ankylosing spondylitis or in good health (not recorded which).

This clonotype was counted ten times or more. The chain recombines TRBV29-1 with TRBJ2-3, with TRBD1 matching over 7 bases. The V and J ends lost 3 bases and 3 bases, in that order; junction bases with no gene match: 6. The length of the CDR3 is 14 residues. Germline V gene lookup returns CDR1 SQVTM and CDR2 ANQGSEA. CDR3 loop: CSVETGSSTDTQYF. The CDR3 nucleotides are TGCAGCGTTGAGACAGGGTCCTCGACAGATACGCAGTATTTT.

This clonotype was seen ten or more times. The gene calls are TRBV6-2 or TRBV6-3 and TRBJ1-5, with no clear D. In germline, CDR1 is MNHEY, CDR2 SVGEGT. Trimming took 2 bases from V and 4 from J, leaving 24 bases between them. The CDR3 contains 19 residues. The CDR3 region is CASSYSPGGGLDPNQPQHF. CDR3 DNA: TGTGCCAGCAGTTACAGCCCGGGCGGAGGGTTGGACCCTAATCAGCCCCAGCATTTT.

The sample holds many counts of this clonotype. The V and J genes are TRBV7-9 and TRBJ1-1; D call uncertain. The CDR3 covers 12 residues. V lost 4 bases and J lost 4, with 7 bases in between. CDR1 SEHNR and CDR2 FQNEAQ come from the germline V gene (reference sequence). DNA for the CDR3: TGTGCCAGCAGCTCCGGCTCCACTGAAGCTTTCTTT. This translates into CASSSGSTEAFF.

This clonotype was observed many times. The rearrangement joins TRBV27 to TRBJ2-7; 7 nucleotides match TRBD1. Trimming removed 6 bases from V and 3 bases from J; junction bases left unmatched: 8. Per the germline V gene, CDR1 is MNHEY and CDR2 is SMNVEV (reference sequence). The CDR3 runs to 14 residues. In nucleotides, the CDR3 is TGTGCCAGCAGCCCCGGGACAGTAGACTACGAGCAGTACTTC. Amino acid sequence: CASSPGTVDYEQYF.

This clonotype was counted many times. This rearrangement joins TRBV10-3 to TRBJ1-2, with TRBD1 identical over 7 bases. There are 17 residues in the CDR3. Germline V lookup: CDR1 ENHRY, CDR2 SYGVKD. V was pared by 0 bases and J by 8 bases, with 15 bases of the junction left unmatched. Here the CDR3 reads CAISESGGGQSYGGYTF. The CDR3, as DNA: TGTGCCATCAGTGAGTCGGGCGGGGGACAGTCCTATGGAGGCTACACCTTC.

This clonotype was counted ten times or more. V and J are TRBV5-1 and TRBJ1-2; D remains unclear. Germline-derived CDR1 and CDR2 are SGHRS and YFSETQ. With 0 bases removed from V and 8 bases from J, the gap between germline ends came to 14 bases. This CDR3 spans 14 amino acids. In DNA form, the CDR3 reads TGCGCCAGCAGCTTGGCCCTAGACGTTCGCGGCTACACCTTC. Translating it yields CASSLALDVRGYTF. The full variable domain, rest sourced from reference TRBV5-1 and TRBJ1-2, is KAGVTQTPRYLIKTRGQQVTLSCSPISGHRSVSWYQQTPGQGLQFLFEYFSETQRNKGNFPGRFSGRQFSNSRSEMNVSTLELGDSALYLCASSLALDVRGYTFGSGTRLTVV.

In its sample, this clonotype was seen many times. The chain couples TRBV6-5 to TRBJ1-6; a weak D match, TRBD1 (5 bases). V shed 0 bases and J shed 8 bases, with 14 bases lying between them. This CDR3 region has 16 residues. The germline CDR1 and CDR2 sequences are MNHEY and SVGAGI. The CDR3 DNA follows: TGTGCCAGCAGTTACTCCCGGACTCAACAGGATTCACCCCTCCACTTT. This translates into CASSYSRTQQDSPLHF.

This clonotype was counted a few times. The chain combines TRBV7-2 with TRBJ1-1; D is uncertain. CDR1 and CDR2 (germline): SGHTA, FQGNSA. V was shortened by 4 bases and J by 5 bases, with 8 bases between the two germline ends. This CDR3 comprises 12 residues. The CDR3 sequence: CASSYRETEAFF. The CDR3 DNA is TGTGCCAGCAGCTATAGGGAGACTGAAGCTTTCTTT.

This clonotype has at least ten counts. The gene calls are TRBV6-2 or TRBV6-3 and TRBJ1-5; D is ambiguous. Germline values: CDR1 MNHEY, CDR2 SVGEGT. Trimming left V 1 base short and J 8 bases short, with 12 bases between. The CDR3 is made up of 14 amino acids. CDR3 in DNA: TGTGCCAGCAGTTACTATCAGAGCTATAAGCCCCAGCATTTT. Protein product: CASSYYQSYKPQHF.

This clonotype was counted ten times or more. This chain connects TRBV4-1 to TRBJ2-7; 7 bases align to TRBD1. Germline CDR1 reads MGHRA; CDR2 reads YSYEKL. The trim removed 1 base at V and 6 bases at J, leaving 9 bases unmatched. This CDR3 has 15 residues. The DNA of the CDR3 is TGCGCCAGCAGCCAAGGGACAGGCGAATTTCGCGAGCAGTACTTC. Translated, it gives CASSQGTGEFREQYF.

This clonotype has a count of ten or more. The V and J genes are TRBV5-1 and TRBJ2-3; D uncertain. The germline V gene encodes CDR1 SGHRS and CDR2 YFSETQ. Trimming removed 2 bases at V and 0 bases at J, with 7 bases between. The CDR3 sequence is 14 residues long. The CDR3 sequence: CASSLPDSTDTQYF. The CDR3 DNA is TGCGCCAGCAGCTTACCTGACAGCACAGATACGCAGTATTTT.

This clonotype was seen ten or more times. J is TRBJ2-1 and V is TRBV6-2 or TRBV6-3; TRBD2 aligns across 9 bases. CDR1 and CDR2 (germline): MNHEY, SVGEGT. The CDR3 sequence is 18 residues long. Trimming at V came to 2 bases and at J to 6 bases, leaving 14 bases not matched to a gene. CDR3 DNA sequence: TGTGCCAGCAGTTACGGGTCTAGCGGGATTTTGAAAATCAATGAGCAGTTCTTC. It is translated as CASSYGSSGILKINEQFF.

The sample holds many counts of this clonotype. The rearrangement joins TRBV14 to TRBJ2-3; D remains ambiguous. The CDR3 contains 14 residues. Trimming stripped 0 bases from V and 5 bases from J, with 9 bases between. Germline V gives CDR1 SGHDN, CDR2 FVKESK. DNA for the CDR3: TGTGCCAGCAGCCAAGATTTGTGGGGAGATACGCAGTATTTT. It encodes CASSQDLWGDTQYF.

This clonotype was counted at least ten times. The gene calls are TRBV4-2 and TRBJ2-7, with 9 bases that match TRBD1. This CDR3 comprises 15 residues. Germline V lookup: CDR1 LGHNA, CDR2 YNFKEQ. V lost 1 base, J lost 3 bases, and 4 bases stayed unmatched. The CDR3 is CASSQATGGDYEQYF. The CDR3 DNA sequence: TGTGCCAGCAGCCAAGCGACAGGGGGGGACTACGAGCAGTACTTC.

Concerning this clonotype: A read error may produce the germline difference seen at one junction end. The genes are TRBV19 and TRBJ2-3; possible D gene TRBD2, 6 bases. This CDR3 has 17 amino acids. The V gene's germline CDR1 is LNHDA and CDR2 SQIVND (reference sequence). DNA for the CDR3: TGTGCCGGTAGTATAGCGGTTCGACTACAGGATACAGATACGCAGTATTTT. As protein: CAGSIAVRLQDTDTQYF.

This clonotype was seen many times. The rearrangement uses TRBV6-4 and TRBJ1-5; 8 bases are a match to TRBD1. The trim removed 7 bases at V and 0 bases at J, leaving 23 bases unmatched. This CDR3 has 21 residues. CDR1 MRHNA and CDR2 SNTAGT come from the germline V gene. The CDR3 loop is CASIPRDACQTGDYSNQPQHF. CDR3 sequence (DNA): TGTGCCAGCATTCCGCGGGACGCATGCCAGACAGGGGATTATAGCAATCAGCCCCAGCATTTT.

This clonotype appeared many times. The V and J genes are TRBV20-1 and TRBJ2-1, with 11 bases aligning to TRBD2. CDR3 size: 13 residues. Germline V gene data show CDR1 as DFQATT and CDR2 as SNEGSKA (reference sequence). In DNA, the CDR3 is TGCTCCGACCGTCCTAGCGGGGGGCGGGAGCAGTTCTTC. Translated: CSDRPSGGREQFF.

This clonotype was counted ten times or more. This chain connects TRBV5-4 to TRBJ2-3; TRBD1 is a possible D gene (6 bases). V lost 1 base and J lost 0, with 15 bases in between. The CDR3 totals 17 residues. In germline, CDR1 is SGHNT, CDR2 YYREEE (reference sequence). In nucleotides, the CDR3 is TGTGCCAGCAGCTTGACCTACAGGGAAACTAGCACAGATACGCAGTATTTT. Its protein is CASSLTYRETSTDTQYF. The entire variable domain, with the rest obtained from reference TRBV5-4 and TRBJ2-3, is as follows: ETGVTQSPTHLIKTRGQQVTLRCSSQSGHNTVSWYQQALGQGPQFIFQYYREEENGRGNFPPRFSGLQFPNYSSELNVNALELDDSALYLCASSLTYRETSTDTQYFGPGTRLTVL.

In this sample, this clonotype turned up many times. This sequence joins TRBV29-1 and TRBJ2-3; tentatively, D is TRBD1 (6 bases). V lost 4 bases to trimming and J lost 0 bases, with 17 bases between them. Per the germline V gene, CDR1 is SQVTM and CDR2 is ANQGSEA. The CDR3 runs to 16 residues. The CDR3 loop reads CSVGEPTGPSTDTQYF. The CDR3 DNA reads TGCAGCGTTGGAGAGCCGACAGGCCCTAGCACAGATACGCAGTATTTT.

This clonotype was recorded at least ten times. This chain uses TRBV18 with TRBJ1-2; D possibly corresponds to TRBD1 (5 bases). CDR1 is KGHSH, CDR2 LQKENI, per germline. The length of the CDR3 is 15 residues. The V end lost 3 bases, the J end lost 5 bases, and 16 bases lay between the germline ends. The CDR3 nucleotides are TGTGCCAGCTCACCGACCTCGACAGCAAATTATGGCTACACCTTC. Protein: CASSPTSTANYGYTF.

This clonotype occurred many times. The chain joins TRBV5-1 to TRBJ2-1; TRBD2 matches at 14 bases. The CDR3 totals 16 residues. J lost 4 bases, V lost 4 bases, and 4 bases had no gene match. The germline V gene has CDR1 SGHRS and CDR2 YFSETQ. CDR3 protein: CASSGTSGSLYNEQFF. The CDR3 DNA reads as TGCGCCAGCAGCGGGACTAGCGGGAGCCTGTACAATGAGCAGTTCTTC. Using reference TRBV5-1 and TRBJ2-1 for the parts outside the CDR3, the full variable domain is KAGVTQTPRYLIKTRGQQVTLSCSPISGHRSVSWYQQTPGQGLQFLFEYFSETQRNKGNFPGRFSGRQFSNSRSEMNVSTLELGDSALYLCASSGTSGSLYNEQFFGPGTRLTVL.

This clonotype was found many times. This rearrangement joins TRBV7-8 to TRBJ2-7, with TRBD1 matching over 7 bases. Trimming at V came to 1 base and at J to 4 bases, leaving 10 bases not matched to a gene. This CDR3 contains 16 residues. Germline-derived CDR1 and CDR2 are SGHVS and FQNEAQ. CDR3 loop: CASSLGYGWGQYEQYF. The DNA of the CDR3 is TGTGCCAGCAGCTTAGGTTACGGTTGGGGACAGTACGAGCAGTACTTC.

The chain couples TRBV10-1 to TRBJ2-7, with a tentative D call TRBD1 (6 bases). Trimming left V 0 bases short and J 1 base short, with 16 bases between. The CDR3 is made up of 17 amino acids. Germline CDR1 WNHNN, CDR2 SYGVQD (reference sequence). The CDR3 spells CASSESGCTGSSYEQYF. CDR3 DNA: TGCGCCAGCAGTGAGTCGGGGTGCACAGGGTCGTCCTACGAGCAGTACTTC.

Regarding this clonotype: A single base separates this from a much larger clone, so it may be a read error. The V and J genes are TRBV29-1 and TRBJ2-1, with D hard to call. Germline V gene lookup returns CDR1 SQVTM and CDR2 ANQGSEA. CDR3 length equals 14 residues. Deletions cut 4 bases from V and 0 bases from J, with 10 bases between. In nucleotides, the CDR3 is TGCAGCGTTGTAGGATTGGGCTCCTACAATGAGCAGTTCTTC. It codes for CSVVGLGSYNEQFF.

Many counts were recorded for this clonotype. The chain joins TRBV9 to TRBJ2-4; D may be TRBD1 or TRBD2 (6 bases each). Between the trimmed V and J ends, which lost 3 bases and 10 bases, there was a span of 11 bases. Germline V lookup: CDR1 SGDLS, CDR2 YYNGEE. The CDR3 loop spans 12 amino acids. CDR3 sequence (DNA): TGTGCCAGCAGCGGAACAGGGAGGATTCAGTACTTC. Its translation is CASSGTGRIQYF. The full variable domain, with the rest looked up from reference TRBV9 and TRBJ2-4, is DSGVTQTPKHLITATGQRVTLRCSPRSGDLSVYWYQQSLDQGLQFLIQYYNGEERAKGNILERFSAQQFPDLHSELNLSSLELGDSALYFCASSGTGRIQYFGAGTRLSVL.

This clonotype was observed a handful of times. The chain recombines TRBV11-1 with TRBJ2-1, with 7 bases identical to TRBD2. CDR3 length: 15 residues. Germline-derived CDR1 and CDR2 are SGHAT and FQDESV (reference sequence). V trimming: 6 bases; J trimming: 3 bases; junction bases outside the gene matches: 8. The CDR3 sequence is CASRDPGLNYNEQFF. CDR3 DNA: TGTGCCAGCAGGGACCCGGGACTAAACTACAATGAGCAGTTCTTC.

This clonotype was counted many times. This sequence joins TRBV4-2 and TRBJ1-1; D might be TRBD1 (6 bases). The CDR3 loop spans 20 amino acids. The germline CDR1 and CDR2 sequences are LGHNA and YNFKEQ. V was cut by 0 bases and J by 1 base, with 24 bases left in between. CDR3 DNA sequence: TGTGCCAGCAGCCAAGATGTCGGGATGGGCAGGGGAGGGTGGAACACTGAAGCTTTCTTT. Amino acid sequence: CASSQDVGMGRGGWNTEAFF.

This clonotype has ten or more counts. This chain uses TRBV30 with TRBJ1-4; perhaps TRBD1 as D (5 bases). Trimming removed 2 bases from V and 7 bases from J, with 11 bases in between. This CDR3 spans 13 amino acids. Per germline, CDR1 GTSNPN and CDR2 SVGIG (reference sequence). The CDR3 loop is CAWSCQGCEKLFF. As DNA, the CDR3 is TGTGCCTGGAGTTGTCAGGGTTGTGAAAAACTGTTTTTT.

This clonotype was detected a few times. V and J are TRBV21-1 and TRBJ2-3. TRBV21-1 is marked as a pseudogene. This CDR3 region has 14 residues. CDR3 in DNA: TGTGCCAGCAGCAAAGACACCTTCACAGATACGCAGTATTTT. The encoded protein is CASSKDTFTDTQYF.